One sample yielded the 13 T cell receptor beta chains listed below, sequenced in a study of shared clonotypes between healthy human individuals. Clones were sequenced by immunoSEQ multiplex PCR, and TCRdb holds only the in-frame ones, with some missing. The top ten clones hold around 0.14% of a sample with a few million clones, more than 80% of them seen once. Input material: naive CD4+ T cells sorted from blood. The subset: CD45RA+ positively selected. The origin of the receptors is a man in his late teens or twenties in good health.

This clone was picked up one time. Other DNA sequences from this sample encode an identical CDR3 as well. The chain links TRBV15 to TRBJ2-5; 7 bases match TRBD1. Germline CDR1 reads LNHNV; CDR2 reads YYDKDF (reference sequence). V lost 5 bases and J lost 2; bases outside the gene matches: 5. This CDR3 contains 14 residues. CDR3 loop: CATSRDRAQETQYF. DNA for the CDR3: TGTGCCACCAGCCGCGACAGGGCTCAAGAGACCCAGTACTTC.

The sample holds one count of this clone. The V and J genes are TRBV4-2 and TRBJ2-7; D call uncertain. V was trimmed by 5 bases and J by 1 base, leaving 15 bases between them. The germline CDR1 and CDR2 sequences are LGHNA and YNFKEQ. The CDR3 covers 15 residues. In nucleotides, the CDR3 is TGTGCCAGCAGCTTGGGCGCAGGCCAATCCTACGAGCAGTACTTC. It specifies CASSLGAGQSYEQYF.

The gene calls are TRBV6-6 and TRBJ2-3; D gene uncertain. The CDR3 has 13 residues. CDR1 is MNHNY, CDR2 SVGAGI, per germline (reference sequence). The V and J ends lost 4 bases and 4 bases respectively, with 9 bases between them. For the CDR3, the DNA is TGTGCCAGCAGTTTTCTACAGTCAGATACGCAGTATTTT. This codes for CASSFLQSDTQYF.

The chain joins TRBV4-1 to TRBJ2-7, with D tentatively TRBD2 (5 bases). CDR1 and CDR2 from the germline V gene are MGHRA and YSYEKL. The CDR3 length is 19 residues. V lost 5 bases, J lost 3 bases, and 29 bases lay in between. This chain's CDR3 is CASSSEPDFVSTEGYEQYF. The CDR3 nucleotides are TGCGCCAGCAGCTCAGAGCCGGACTTCGTCTCAACAGAAGGCTACGAGCAGTACTTC.

This rearrangement joins TRBV2 to TRBJ2-1, with a possible D match to TRBD1 (5 bases). Germline CDR1 is SNHLY and CDR2 is FYNNEI. The CDR3 spans 13 residues. Trimming removed 5 bases from V and 9 bases from J, with 14 bases in between. CDR3 loop: CASSSNQGGEQFF. The CDR3 DNA reads TGTGCCAGCAGTTCCAACCAGGGTGGTGAGCAGTTCTTC.

This clone has just a few counts. The rearrangement links TRBV19 to TRBJ1-5; no firm D call. The CDR3 contains 15 residues. The V gene lost 3 bases and the J gene lost 0 bases, with 9 bases spanning the gap. Germline loops: CDR1 LNHDA, CDR2 SQIVND (reference sequence). In DNA form, the CDR3 reads TGTGCCAGTAGTATGGTACGGGGTAGCAATCAGCCCCAGCATTTT. Protein product: CASSMVRGSNQPQHF.

The rearrangement uses TRBV9 and TRBJ1-1; 11 nucleotides line up with TRBD1. The CDR3 is made up of 18 amino acids. The V gene's germline CDR1 is SGDLS and CDR2 YYNGEE. Losses at the gene ends were 0 bases for V and 4 bases for J; bases not matched to a gene: 11. The CDR3 reads CASSVGSGTGGSITEAFF. The CDR3 bases are TGTGCCAGCAGCGTAGGTTCCGGGACAGGGGGATCGATCACTGAAGCTTTCTTT.

This clone was detected only once. The V call is TRBV7-6, the J call TRBJ1-6; no clear D. This CDR3 spans 12 amino acids. V shed 5 bases and J shed 5 bases, with 4 bases lying between them. CDR1 is SGHVS and CDR2 is FNYEAQ in the germline V gene. The CDR3 spells CASSEDNSPLHF. The CDR3 DNA is TGTGCCAGCAGCGAGGATAATTCACCCCTCCACTTT.

In DNA, the CDR3 is TGTGCCAGCAGTGTGTGGGTCGGGCAGGGGGTAACCAAAAACATTCAGTACTTC. Translating it yields CASSVWVGQGVTKNIQYF. V is TRBV2 and J is TRBJ2-4; the match to TRBD1 covers 7 bases. This CDR3 has 18 amino acids. The germline V gene has CDR1 SNHLY and CDR2 FYNNEI. V dropped 4 bases and J dropped 2; count of bases not matched to a gene: 14.

The J gene is TRBJ1-3, the V gene TRBV4-1, with 7 bases lining up with TRBD1. After removal of 1 base from V and 2 bases from J, the junction contained 5 bases not matched to a gene. The CDR3 is 16 residues long. Per the germline V gene, CDR1 is MGHRA and CDR2 is YSYEKL. The CDR3 reads CASSQVRGRAGNTIYF. For the CDR3, the DNA is TGCGCCAGCAGCCAAGTGAGGGGGCGGGCTGGAAACACCATATATTTT.

The chain carries TRBV5-5 and TRBJ2-3, with D tentatively TRBD2 (6 bases). This CDR3 is built from 15 residues. The V gene lost 4 bases and the J gene lost 0 bases, with 12 bases spanning the gap. The germline CDR1 and CDR2 sequences are SGHKS and YYEKEE (reference sequence). The CDR3 bases are TGTGCCAGCAGCGGAGGGACCGGCAGCACAGATACGCAGTATTTT. Its protein is CASSGGTGSTDTQYF.

The chain carries TRBV5-4 and TRBJ2-5, with 7 bases aligning to TRBD1. CDR1 and CDR2 from the germline V gene are SGHNT and YYREEE (reference sequence). The CDR3 runs to 16 residues. V gave up 4 bases and J gave up 0 bases; unmatched junction bases: 9. Written as DNA, the CDR3 is TGTGCCAGCAGCCGCGAGCCGGGACAGTACCAAGAGACCCAGTACTTC. Translating gives CASSREPGQYQETQYF.

This rearrangement joins TRBV4-3 to TRBJ1-5; D is possibly TRBD1 (5 bases). The CDR3 length is 14 residues. Looked up from germline, CDR1 is LGHNA and CDR2 is YSLEER. V lost 4 bases to trimming and J lost 4 bases, with 11 bases between them. The chain's CDR3 is CASSPGLGNQPQHF. CDR3 coding DNA: TGCGCCAGCAGCCCGGGACTGGGGAATCAGCCCCAGCATTTT.